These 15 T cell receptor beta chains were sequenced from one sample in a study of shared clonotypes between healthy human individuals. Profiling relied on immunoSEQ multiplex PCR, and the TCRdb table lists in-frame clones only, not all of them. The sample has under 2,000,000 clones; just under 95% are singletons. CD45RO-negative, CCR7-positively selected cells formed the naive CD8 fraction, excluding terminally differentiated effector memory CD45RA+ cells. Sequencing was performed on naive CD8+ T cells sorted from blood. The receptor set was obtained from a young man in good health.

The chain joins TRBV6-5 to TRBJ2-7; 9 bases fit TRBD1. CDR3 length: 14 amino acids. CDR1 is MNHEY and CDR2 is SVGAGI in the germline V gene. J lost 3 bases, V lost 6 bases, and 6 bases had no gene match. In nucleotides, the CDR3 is TGTGCCAGCAGCCGGACAGGGGATTACTACGAGCAGTACTTC. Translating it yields CASSRTGDYYEQYF.

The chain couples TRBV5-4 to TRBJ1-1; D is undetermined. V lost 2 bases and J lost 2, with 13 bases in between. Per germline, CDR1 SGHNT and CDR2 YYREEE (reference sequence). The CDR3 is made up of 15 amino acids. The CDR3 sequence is CASSLDPALNTEAFF. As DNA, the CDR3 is TGTGCCAGCAGCTTAGACCCAGCCCTAAACACTGAAGCTTTCTTT.

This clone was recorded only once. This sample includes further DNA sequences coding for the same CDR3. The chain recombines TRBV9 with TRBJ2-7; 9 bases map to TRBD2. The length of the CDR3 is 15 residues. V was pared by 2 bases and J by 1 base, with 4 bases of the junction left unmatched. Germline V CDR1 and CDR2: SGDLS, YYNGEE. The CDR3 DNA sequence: TGTGCCAGCAGCGTGGGACTAGCAGGTTCCTACGAGCAGTACTTC. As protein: CASSVGLAGSYEQYF.

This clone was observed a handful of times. The DNA for the CDR3 is TGTGCCAGCAGGCAACTAGGGCCCAACTACGAGCAGTACTTC. It encodes CASRQLGPNYEQYF. The rearrangement uses TRBV27 and TRBJ2-7, with D possibly TRBD2 on 5 matching bases. The germline V gene encodes CDR1 MNHEY and CDR2 SMNVEV (reference sequence). The CDR3 is 14 amino acids. V lost 6 bases to trimming and J lost 3 bases, with 15 bases between them.

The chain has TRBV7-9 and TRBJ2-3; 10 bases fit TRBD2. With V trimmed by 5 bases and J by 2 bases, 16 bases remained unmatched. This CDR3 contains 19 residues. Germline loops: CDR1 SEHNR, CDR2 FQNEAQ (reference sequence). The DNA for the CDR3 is TGTGCCAGCAGCCCCCGGCTAGCGGGGGACCCTATCCCCACAGATACGCAGTATTTT. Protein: CASSPRLAGDPIPTDTQYF.

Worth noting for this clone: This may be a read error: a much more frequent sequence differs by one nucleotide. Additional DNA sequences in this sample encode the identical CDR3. CDR3 residues: CASSLSTDTQYF. Here the CDR3 DNA reads TGTGCCAGCAGCCTCAGCACAGATACGCAGTATTTT. This rearrangement joins TRBV11-2 to TRBJ2-3; D not resolved. Trimming removed 5 bases at V and 0 bases at J, with 3 bases between. From germline, CDR1 is SGHAT and CDR2 FQNNGV. The CDR3 has 12 amino acids.

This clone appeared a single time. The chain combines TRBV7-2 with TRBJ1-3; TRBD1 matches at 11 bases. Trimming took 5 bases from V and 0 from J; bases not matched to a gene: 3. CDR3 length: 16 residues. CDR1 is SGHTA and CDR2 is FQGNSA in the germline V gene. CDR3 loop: CASSRGTGGSGNTIYF. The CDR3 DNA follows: TGTGCCAGCAGCCGCGGGACAGGGGGCTCTGGAAACACCATATATTTT.

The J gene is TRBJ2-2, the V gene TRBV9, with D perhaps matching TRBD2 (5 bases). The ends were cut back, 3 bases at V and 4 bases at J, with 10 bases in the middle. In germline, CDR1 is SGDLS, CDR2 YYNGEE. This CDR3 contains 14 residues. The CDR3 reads CASSAVRGTGELFF. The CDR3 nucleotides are TGTGCCAGCAGCGCTGTCCGGGGCACCGGGGAGCTGTTTTTT.

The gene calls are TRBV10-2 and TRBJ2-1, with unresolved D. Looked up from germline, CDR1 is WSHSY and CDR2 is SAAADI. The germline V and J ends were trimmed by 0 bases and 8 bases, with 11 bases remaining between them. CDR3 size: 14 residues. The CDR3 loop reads CASSESVQFHEQFF. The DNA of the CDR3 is TGCGCCAGCAGTGAGTCGGTTCAGTTTCATGAGCAGTTCTTC.

The CDR3 sequence: CSVPGAGNTIYF. CDR3 in DNA: TGCAGCGTTCCAGGGGCTGGAAACACCATATATTTT. The rearrangement uses TRBV29-1 and TRBJ1-3; possibly TRBD1 for D (6 bases). The germline V gene encodes CDR1 SQVTM and CDR2 ANQGSEA. The V end was cut by 5 bases, the J end by 2 bases, with 7 bases between. The CDR3 is 12 residues long.

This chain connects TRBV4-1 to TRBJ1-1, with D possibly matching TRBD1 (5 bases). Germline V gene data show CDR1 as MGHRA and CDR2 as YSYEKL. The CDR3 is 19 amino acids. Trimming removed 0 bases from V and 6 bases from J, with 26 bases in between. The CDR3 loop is CASSQDMDLVSDSFAEAFF. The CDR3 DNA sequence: TGCGCCAGCAGCCAAGATATGGACCTGGTTTCTGACAGTTTCGCTGAAGCTTTCTTT.

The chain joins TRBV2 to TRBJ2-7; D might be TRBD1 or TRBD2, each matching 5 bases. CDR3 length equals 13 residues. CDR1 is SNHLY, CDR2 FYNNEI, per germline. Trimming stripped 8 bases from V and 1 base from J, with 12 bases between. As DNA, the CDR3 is TGTGCCAGCGGGGGACGGAGTTCCTACGAGCAGTACTTC. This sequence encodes CASGGRSSYEQYF.

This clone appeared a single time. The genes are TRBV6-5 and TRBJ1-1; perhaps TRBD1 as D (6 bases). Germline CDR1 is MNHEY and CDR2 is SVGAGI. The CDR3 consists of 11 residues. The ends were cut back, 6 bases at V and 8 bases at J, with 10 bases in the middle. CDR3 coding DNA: TGTGCCAGCAGGGACAGCTTCGAAGCTTTCTTT. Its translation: CASRDSFEAFF.

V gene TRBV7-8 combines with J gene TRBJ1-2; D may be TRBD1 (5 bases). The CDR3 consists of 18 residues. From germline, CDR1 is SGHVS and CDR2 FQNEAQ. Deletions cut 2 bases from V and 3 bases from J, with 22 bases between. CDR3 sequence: CASSLWPRADPQDYGYTF. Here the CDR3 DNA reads TGTGCCAGCAGCTTATGGCCCAGGGCAGACCCACAGGACTATGGCTACACCTTC.

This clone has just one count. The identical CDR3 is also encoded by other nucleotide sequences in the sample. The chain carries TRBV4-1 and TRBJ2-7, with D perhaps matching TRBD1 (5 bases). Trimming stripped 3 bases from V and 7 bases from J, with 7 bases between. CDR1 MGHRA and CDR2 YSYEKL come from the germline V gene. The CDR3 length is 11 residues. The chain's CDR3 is CASSHSGEQYF. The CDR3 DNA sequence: TGCGCCAGCAGCCACTCAGGGGAGCAGTACTTC.